The present TCR beta chain was sequenced within a study of T cells in Graves' hyperthyroidism and ophthalmopathy. General study findings and limits: For ophthalmopathy, model prediction preceded onset by a median 6.5 months. Ophthalmopathy could be told apart from stable hyperthyroidism with a 13 V-J model.

V gave up 1 base and J gave up 2 bases, with 17 bases separating them. The CDR3 spans 18 residues. Germline lookup yields CDR1 SEHNR and CDR2 FQNEAQ (reference sequence). A remark on this clonotype: Its antigen remains unidentified.

Regions amplified from RNA transcripts were the TCR beta CDR3 regions. First-round RT-PCR with HTBI primers amplified the TCR CDR3 region. TCRdb reprocessed the multiplex PCR reads via MiXCR and lists one record per CDR3 protein. The sample consists of 450,000 to 700,000 distinct CDR3 sequences, 40% to 55% of them appearing once. The sequence was obtained from an adult woman with Graves' disease, either hyperthyroidism or ophthalmopathy (not recorded which). The specimen sequenced was peripheral blood or thyroid tissue (not recorded which). The chain uses TRBV7-9 and TRBJ2-2; weak D call: TRBD1 (6 bases). The CDR3 DNA reads TGTGCCAGCAGCTTAGGGGCAGGGGTTCAACGTAACACCGGGGAGCTGTTTTTT. This sequence encodes CASSLGAGVQRNTGELFF.